This is a list of T cell receptor beta chains from one sample in a study of cytomegalovirus exposure and HLA in healthy donors. Assay used: immunoSEQ multiplex PCR; TCRdb lists only in-frame clones, some missing. The table lists roughly 220,000 clones, with roughly 1.1% in the top ten. The sample was PBMCs. All receptors come from a girl aged 2 to 9 in good health and CMV-seropositive. Both conserved end residues are trimmed from each CDR3.

j_gene: TRBJ1-2; v_gene: TRBV25-1; CDR3aa: ASSESGQINGYT
j_gene: TRBJ2-1; v_gene: TRBV27; CDR3aa: ASSFSLGQGGLVPYNEQF
j_gene: TRBJ2-1; v_gene: TRBV9; CDR3aa: ASSEGLAVNNEQF
j_gene: TRBJ2-3; v_gene: TRBV13; CDR3aa: ASSLVAASGRAGTDTQY
j_gene: TRBJ1-1; v_gene: TRBV5-4; CDR3aa: ASSFNGRPTEAF
j_gene: -; v_gene: TRBV5-4; CDR3aa: ASSGTQGISPYEQY
j_gene: TRBJ1-1; v_gene: TRBV18; CDR3aa: ASSPGSQGMNTEAF
j_gene: TRBJ2-3; v_gene: TRBV19; CDR3aa: ASSAPRRDRGTDTQY
j_gene: TRBJ2-5; v_gene: TRBV9; CDR3aa: ASSVAAGKETQY
j_gene: TRBJ2-1; v_gene: TRBV28; CDR3aa: ASSLFSSYNEQF
j_gene: TRBJ1-5; v_gene: TRBV28; CDR3aa: ASSLWGGVNQPQH
j_gene: TRBJ1-1; v_gene: TRBV19; CDR3aa: ASSLGTGEVAF
j_gene: TRBJ2-7; v_gene: TRBV7-8; CDR3aa: ASSRADRGQYEQY
j_gene: TRBJ2-7; v_gene: TRBV11-2; CDR3aa: ASSRLVYEQY
j_gene: TRBJ2-2; v_gene: TRBV18; CDR3aa: ASSPRLANTGELF
j_gene: TRBJ2-3; v_gene: TRBV27; CDR3aa: ASSTFSGTGTDTQY
j_gene: TRBJ2-1; v_gene: TRBV5-6; CDR3aa: ASSYSGTNEQF
j_gene: TRBJ2-2; v_gene: TRBV7-8; CDR3aa: ASSFPNTGELF
j_gene: TRBJ2-7; v_gene: TRBV5-1; CDR3aa: ASSWTRVLHNYEQY
j_gene: TRBJ2-4; v_gene: TRBV15; CDR3aa: ATSRDRLARNIQY
j_gene: TRBJ1-5; v_gene: TRBV30; CDR3aa: AWSDGDRVLKQPQH
j_gene: TRBJ2-5; v_gene: TRBV7-9; CDR3aa: ASSLFAGAGETQY
j_gene: TRBJ2-7; v_gene: TRBV4-2; CDR3aa: ASSQGTGGHEQY
j_gene: TRBJ1-2; v_gene: TRBV29-1; CDR3aa: SVLTGGASGYT
j_gene: TRBJ2-3; v_gene: TRBV12-5; CDR3aa: ASGLGQGTTDTQY
j_gene: TRBJ1-1; v_gene: TRBV7-9; CDR3aa: ASSSYTGVNTEAF
j_gene: TRBJ2-7; v_gene: TRBV27; CDR3aa: ASSPIGLADREQY
j_gene: TRBJ2-4; v_gene: TRBV2; CDR3aa: ASNRAGGPPKNIQY
j_gene: TRBJ2-2; v_gene: TRBV28; CDR3aa: ASSLDRGLTGELF
j_gene: TRBJ2-7; v_gene: TRBV7-2; CDR3aa: ASSLGSDYEQY
j_gene: TRBJ1-4; v_gene: TRBV7-8; CDR3aa: ASSLERGPTNEKLF
j_gene: TRBJ2-7; v_gene: TRBV25-1; CDR3aa: ASSGGLADSYEQY
j_gene: TRBJ1-2; v_gene: TRBV28; CDR3aa: ASTPSDLANYGYT
j_gene: TRBJ1-4; v_gene: TRBV27; CDR3aa: ASSLRGQGSLREKLF
j_gene: TRBJ2-1; v_gene: TRBV7-7; CDR3aa: ASSSQVFGRANEQF
j_gene: TRBJ2-3; v_gene: TRBV11-2; CDR3aa: ASSLVLSGRGADTQY
j_gene: TRBJ2-1; v_gene: TRBV15; CDR3aa: ATSRVRRRYNEQF
j_gene: TRBJ1-2; v_gene: TRBV28; CDR3aa: ASSLFGGSRLKDYGYT
j_gene: TRBJ2-3; v_gene: TRBV18; CDR3aa: ASSSAGTGWADTQY
j_gene: TRBJ2-7; v_gene: TRBV7-9; CDR3aa: ASSGQSGELYEQY
j_gene: TRBJ1-1; v_gene: TRBV7-2; CDR3aa: ASSSGQIDSNTEAL
j_gene: TRBJ2-1; v_gene: TRBV7-9; CDR3aa: ASSKGREEGNEQF
j_gene: TRBJ2-7; v_gene: TRBV28; CDR3aa: ASSLSGTGSYEQY
j_gene: TRBJ2-2; v_gene: TRBV9; CDR3aa: ASTFSLAGDITGELF
j_gene: TRBJ2-7; v_gene: TRBV27; CDR3aa: ASSLRGLAGEGEQY
j_gene: TRBJ1-5; v_gene: TRBV29-1; CDR3aa: SVGGGNQPQH
j_gene: TRBJ2-7; v_gene: TRBV27; CDR3aa: ASSYEGGPSYEQY
j_gene: TRBJ2-7; v_gene: TRBV5-1; CDR3aa: ASSAGLAGVSQY
j_gene: TRBJ2-7; v_gene: TRBV27; CDR3aa: ASSLYPGGSGEQY
j_gene: TRBJ2-7; v_gene: TRBV7-3; CDR3aa: ASSPDRGSYEQY